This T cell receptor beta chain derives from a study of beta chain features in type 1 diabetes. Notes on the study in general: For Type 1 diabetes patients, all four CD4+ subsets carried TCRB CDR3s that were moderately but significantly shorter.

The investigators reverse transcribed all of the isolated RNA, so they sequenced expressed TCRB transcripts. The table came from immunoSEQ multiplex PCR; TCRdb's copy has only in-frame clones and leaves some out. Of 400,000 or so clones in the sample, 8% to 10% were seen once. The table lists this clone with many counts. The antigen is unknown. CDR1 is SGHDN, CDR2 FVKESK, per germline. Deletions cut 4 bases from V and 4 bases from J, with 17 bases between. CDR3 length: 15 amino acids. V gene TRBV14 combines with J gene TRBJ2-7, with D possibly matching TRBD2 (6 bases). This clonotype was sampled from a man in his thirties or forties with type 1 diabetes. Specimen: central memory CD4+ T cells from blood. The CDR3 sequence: CASSLTLGGRYEQYF. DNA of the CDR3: TGTGCCAGCAGCCTTACCCTCGGGGGTCGTTACGAGCAGTACTTC.